The sequence of this T cell receptor (beta chain) was determined in a study of shared clonotypes between healthy human individuals (dated by TCRdb to 2020 to 2022). For the study in its entirety: A couple of women and a few men aged 18 to 49 years were included in the cohort. Per donor, three plates each were used for CD4 naive and CD4 memory, two for CD8 naive, and one for CD8 memory. Different laboratories and diverse techniques were used to prepare libraries and sequence TCR repertoires, to increase sequencing depth and limit assay-specific biases. Per donor, leukapheresis produced somewhere between about 0.94 and 10 billion PBMCs. Blood TCR repertoires of roughly five healthy adults were deeply sequenced to estimate repertoire size and the extent of clonotype sharing between individuals.

Using the deep immunoSEQ assay, TCR CDR3 regions were amplified from genomic DNA by multiplex PCR. Extracted genomic DNA from each cell subset was spread evenly across all wells of several immunoSEQ 96-well plates, with each plate serving as a replicate. Each replicate PCR for sorted subsets received roughly 0.2 ug genomic DNA, equal to about 29,000 T cell genomes. The purified libraries were quantified using a Qubit 3.0 fluorometer, sized with a Bioanalyzer 2100, and then quantified again using the KAPA Library Quantification kit. Every immunoSEQ 96-well plate was sequenced on a separate single-read 150-cycle Illumina NextSeq 550 flow cell. The original methods were these. The immunoSEQ output contained only junctional sequences without quality scores, so filtering could not match that applied to full-length reads. Sequences were annotated with PyIR, a Python wrapper for IgBLAST v1.9, and V/J genes and CDR3 were assigned using IMGT germline references. Any read was removed if the V/J assignment was weak (E-value above 1e-6), the CDR3 was missing, or the read contained stop codons, out-of-frame junctions, or ambiguous translated residues. V3J clonotypes were defined as sequences sharing the same inferred V gene, J gene, and CDR3 amino acid sequence. Percentage overlap between repertoires was computed as shared unique clonotypes divided by the size of the smaller repertoire. RTK rarefaction, the Chao1 estimator, and Recon v2.1 estimates of unobserved clonotypes were used to assess repertoire richness. For all TCRbeta clonotypes obtained by the gDNA method from a handful of donors, generation probabilities were computed with OLGA. This immuneACCESS table, as held by TCRdb, lists in-frame sequences with V and J called but not all clones. Of the missing ones, under half trace to an unresolved V gene in checked studies; the others have no known cause. V and J calls and clone size are those listed in that table; D and trimming were worked out from the DNA. The sample data list hundreds of thousands of clones, and about 91% of these were observed just once. 24% of the sample comes from the top ten.

CD8 naive samples consisted of CD45RO-negative cells that were positively selected for CCR7, yielding a CD45RA+CCR7+ population without TemRA cells. The donors were healthy, HIV-negative adults with no recently reported acute infections or vaccinations. All donors were Caucasian adults living in Nashville, Tennessee, USA. Blood was collected by leukapheresis, and PBMCs were isolated by Ficoll-Histopaque density gradient centrifugation and then cryopreserved in liquid nitrogen vapor phase. Purity and quantity of every magnetically sorted T cell population were checked by analytical flow cytometry. Genomic DNA was isolated from every sorted fraction and measured by UV absorbance on a Nanodrop 2000c. Turning to this clone: Its antigen is not yet known. The sample holds no much larger clone one base away, and base qualities are not on file.

What the authors observed across the whole study: Sampling was restricted to blood, and TCR repertoires in tissues likely differ from the TCR repertoires found in blood. Higher generation probabilities were observed for clonotypes shared by all four sorted-subset donors than for non-shared clonotypes. Estimated clonotype richness was generally larger for naive than for memory subsets. When a handful of donors were compared, the shared fraction of clonotypes was about 5.4% for naive CD4, more than 3% for naive CD8, 2% to 2.5% for memory CD4, and roughly 0.4% for memory CD8. Because the study included only a small number of donors, the genetic and exposure-history diversity represented was limited. Pairwise subsampling indicated that sequencing depth was expected to affect the degree of clonotype sharing among donors. Rarefaction of sorted-subset datasets indicated incomplete sequencing despite the large sequencing depth.

V loses 3 bases, J loses 0 bases, and the germline ends lie 7 bases apart. The germline V gene encodes CDR1 SGHTS and CDR2 YDEGEE. The CDR3 holds 14 amino acids from the cysteine to the phenylalanine. Just CDR3 DNA is preserved here, 42 bases in frame from base 1. The receptor chain draws on TRBV5-8 and TRBJ2-1; a tentative D call is TRBD2 (5 bases match). The sample consisted of naive CD8+ T cells sorted from blood. This sample's cell subset or site label indicates: CD45RA+CCR7+. This clonotype was sampled from a man aged 25-45 years in good health. The nucleotide sequence is TGTGCCAGCAGCTCCGGGAACTCCTACAATGAGCAGTTCTTC. Its product reads: CASSSGNSYNEQFF.